The T cell receptor (beta chain) under discussion was sequenced for a study of sequential checkpoint blockade in melanoma. Study details: Arm A got nivolumab then ipilimumab; arm B the reverse, 1:1.

Treatment denoted: randomized to nivolumab then ipilimumab (arm A) or the reverse (arm B). Patients had received no earlier DNA-damaging chemotherapy. Sorted cells were live CD3+CD8+, lacking CD19 and CD56, from PBMCs. Trimming shortened V by 2 bases and J by 1 base, and 22 bases separated the two germline ends. From germline, CDR1 is SGHRS and CDR2 YFSETQ. The CDR3 sequence is 18 residues long. The protocol was immunoSEQ multiplex PCR, while the TCRdb copy is restricted to in-frame clones and leaves out a portion. The table shows 30,000 or so clones, with 82% occurring only once. The receptor was derived from a human donor with melanoma. The chain uses TRBV5-1 and TRBJ2-7; the D gene is possibly TRBD1 (7 bases). The sample here was CD8+ T cells sorted from blood (inferred from file names), taken from a patient given nivolumab and ipilimumab in sequence. CDR3 in amino acids: CASSFGQGGPWLSYEQYF. CDR3 sequence (DNA): TGCGCCAGCAGCTTCGGGCAGGGGGGCCCGTGGCTTTCCTACGAGCAGTACTTC.